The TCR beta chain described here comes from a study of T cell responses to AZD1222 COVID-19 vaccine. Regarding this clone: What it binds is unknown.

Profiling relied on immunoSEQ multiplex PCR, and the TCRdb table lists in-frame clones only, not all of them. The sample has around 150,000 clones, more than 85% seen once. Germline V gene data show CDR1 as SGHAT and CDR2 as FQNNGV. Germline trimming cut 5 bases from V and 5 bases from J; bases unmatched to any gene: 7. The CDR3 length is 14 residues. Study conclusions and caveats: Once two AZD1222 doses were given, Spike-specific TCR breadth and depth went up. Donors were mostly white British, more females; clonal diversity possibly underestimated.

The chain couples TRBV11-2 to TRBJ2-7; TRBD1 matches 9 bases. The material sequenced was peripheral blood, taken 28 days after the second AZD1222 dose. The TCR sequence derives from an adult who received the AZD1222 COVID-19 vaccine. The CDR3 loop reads CASSPGTGYNEQYF. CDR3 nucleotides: TGTGCCAGCAGCCCCGGGACAGGGTATAACGAGCAGTACTTC.